This TCR beta chain is from a study of blood T cell repertoires in COVID-19. In its sample, this clone was seen once. TCRdb's table, derived via immunoSEQ multiplex PCR, lists solely in-frame clones and lacks some. The sample has under 15,000 clones, approximately 86% seen once. Germline V lookup: CDR1 WNHNN, CDR2 SYGVQD (reference sequence). The CDR3 is made up of 18 amino acids. Trimming pared 3 bases from V and 1 base from J, leaving 19 bases between. V gene TRBV10-1 combines with J gene TRBJ2-1; D is unresolved. Sequencing was performed on peripheral blood. This clonotype was obtained from a human donor in a cohort sampled during active COVID-19. Written as DNA, the CDR3 is TGCGCCAGCAGTGATACCCTAGGCGGAACCGCGTCCTACAATGAGCAGTTCTTC. Translation gives CASSDTLGGTASYNEQFF.